This T cell receptor (beta chain) was sequenced for a study of Ad26.COV2.S vaccination and SARS-CoV-2 variants. Findings and caveats of the study: Analyses of TCR breadth and depth may have underestimated total T cell responses.

As for treatment: roughly 19 received Ad26.COV2.S at low or high dose, single or two shots; roughly 5 received placebo; per-sample allocation not given. Samples came from day 63 after the first vaccine or placebo injection. Worth noting for this clone: The antigen is not known.

The protocol was immunoSEQ multiplex PCR, while the TCRdb copy is restricted to in-frame clones and leaves out a portion. The profile shows roughly 320,000 clones, roughly 84% of them singletons. The source material was peripheral blood, sampled in a trial of Ad26.COV2.S vaccine versus placebo. This clonotype was sampled from a person between 18 and 60 years old who received the Ad26.COV2.S COVID-19 vaccine or a placebo.

The CDR3 sequence is CASSEGAGTLNTQYF. The CDR3 DNA sequence: TGTGCCAGCAGTGAAGGGGCAGGGACGTTGAATACGCAGTATTTT. V and J are TRBV6-1 and TRBJ2-3, with D perhaps assigned TRBD1 or TRBD2 (5 bases each). Trimming stripped 1 base from V and 7 bases from J, with 15 bases between. CDR3 size: 15 residues. The V gene's germline CDR1 is MNHNS and CDR2 SASEGT.